The TCR beta chain described here comes from a study of vaccination effects on CD4 cells after COVID-19. Data came from immunoSEQ multiplex PCR; TCRdb stores just in-frame clones and leaves some out. The sample holds tens of thousands of clones, more than 60% seen once. Before sequencing took place, the ViraFEST assay used viral peptide pools to expand antigen-specific CD4+ T cells. Scientists isolated CD4+ T cells after an approximately 10-day culture period ended. None of these healthy vaccinees had been infected with SARS-CoV-2 before vaccination. On this clone itself: Its antigen is not identified.

Deletions cut 4 bases from V and 1 base from J, with 10 bases between. Germline CDR1 is LNHDA and CDR2 is SQIVND (reference sequence). The CDR3 extends over 14 amino acids. Sample: CD4+ T cells from PBMCs cultured with SARS-CoV-2 spike peptides, taken before COVID-19 vaccination. The TCR sequence derives from a human donor who received a COVID-19 vaccine. The chain has TRBV19 and TRBJ2-5, with a weak D call TRBD1 (5 bases). The CDR3 DNA sequence: TGTGCCAGTAGTACTCGACAGCTCCAAGAGACCCAGTACTTC. Translating gives CASSTRQLQETQYF. Full variable domain (rest looked up from reference TRBV19 and TRBJ2-5): DGGITQSPKYLFRKEGQNVTLSCEQNLNHDAMYWYRQDPGQGLRLIYYSQIVNDFQKGDIAEGYSVSREKKESFPLTVTSAQKNPTAFYLCASSTRQLQETQYFGPGTRLLVL.